This TCR beta chain was sequenced during a study of T cells in Graves' hyperthyroidism and ophthalmopathy. Diagnostic assessment was based on clinical symptoms, serum thyroxine and TRAb, thyroid ultrasound and orbital computed tomography. Notes on the study in general: Patients with ophthalmopathy were separated from those with stable hyperthyroidism by a 13 V-J model.

This clonotype was picked up many times. The antigen remains unidentified. TCR beta CDR3 regions were amplified from RNA transcripts. Primed by the HTBI set, a first-round RT-PCR was run on the TCR CDR3. TCRdb used MiXCR to reprocess the multiplex PCR reads, holding one entry per CDR3 protein. This repertoire shows fewer than 750,000 distinct CDR3 sequences, roughly 14% found once; its top ten account for roughly an eighth. The CDR3 extends over 16 amino acids. Trimming removed 2 bases from V and 7 bases from J, with 17 bases in between. The V gene is TRBV12-3 or TRBV12-4, the J gene TRBJ1-4; D may be TRBD1 (6 bases). Sequencing was performed on blood. This sequence originates from a woman aged 45-65 years with Graves' ophthalmopathy. CDR3 DNA: TGTGCCAGCAGTTTATCGAGACAGGCTTTAGCTGAAAAACTGTTTTTT. Amino acid sequence: CASSLSRQALAEKLFF.